This T cell receptor (beta chain) was recovered during a study of blood T cell repertoires in COVID-19. Across the study: Both acute and convalescent COVID-19 samples were obtained from the United States, Italy and Spain.

Profiled with immunoSEQ multiplex PCR; TCRdb holds only in-frame clones, not every one. In the table there are fewer than 250,000 clones, approximately 90% of which are singletons. The V end lost 6 bases, the J end lost 0 bases, and 15 bases lay between the germline ends. The CDR3 consists of 16 residues. Germline CDR1 is SGHVS and CDR2 is FQNEAQ. The receptor was derived from a man between 45 and 60 years old with acute or convalescent COVID-19. Material: peripheral blood. This rearrangement joins TRBV7-8 to TRBJ2-1; a weak D match, TRBD1 (8 bases). CDR3 coding DNA: TGTGCCAGCAGATTCACAGGGGGGGGCTCCTACAATGAGCAGTTCTTC. Its protein product is CASRFTGGGSYNEQFF.